The present TCR beta chain was sequenced within a study of T cells in Graves' hyperthyroidism and ophthalmopathy (dated by TCRdb to the late 2010s). Some background on the complete study: Peripheral blood was collected at initial diagnosis, before any treatment. TCR V-J signatures able to tell the groups apart were searched for in a discovery cohort of some 97 patients, of whom over 40 had Graves' ophthalmopathy and about 60 had stable Graves' hyperthyroidism. Whether ophthalmopathy could be predicted prospectively was tested in an independent validation cohort made up of about 20 hyperthyroidism patients plus 17 patients who later progressed to ophthalmopathy. The 90 or so discovery patients were randomly split 7:3 into training and test sets. The study also compared thyroid tissue and blood T-cell repertoires from roughly 6 Graves' hyperthyroidism patients. After sampling, hyperthyroidism patients received methimazole starting at 30 mg daily, and ophthalmopathy patients received high-dose intravenous methylprednisolone. According to the paper, TCR Vbeta CDR3 sequencing was carried out on about 140 peripheral blood samples, which came from about 45 ophthalmopathy, approximately 72 hyperthyroidism and roughly 17 progressor patients.

This clonotype appeared many times. The antigen it recognizes is unknown. The record has no base qualities; no much larger clone is one base away. Taken from cysteine to phenylalanine, the CDR3 has 16 residues. Left in the record is the CDR3 DNA by itself, 48 bases read in frame from the first base. CDR1 and CDR2 were assigned from the germline V gene as SGHTA and FQGNSA. V has 6 bases trimmed and J has 5 bases trimmed; junction bases matching no gene number 9. What the work shows at the level of the full study, not this receptor alone: A model built on a 13 V-J signature distinguished ophthalmopathy from stable hyperthyroidism, reaching about 88% sensitivity and approximately 81% specificity in cross-validation and 80%/75% in testing. Blood samples also contained most of the expanded thyroid clonotypes (frequency above 0.001), which suggests that blood repertoires may reflect thyroid immune responses. In validation, the model predicted progression to ophthalmopathy with around 71% sensitivity and less than 80% specificity, a median of about six months before onset. No statistical method was used to fix the sample size in advance, and group allocation was not hidden from the investigators.

TCR beta CDR3 regions were amplified from RNA transcripts. The first round of RT-PCR for the TCR CDR3 was performed with the HTBI primer set and the Qiagen OneStep RT-PCR kit. The libraries were constructed in a second round of multiplex PCR and then size-selected and purified. Libraries were sequenced paired-end with 100 bp reads on an Illumina HiSeq2000. The paper's processing steps were these. SOAPnuke was used to process the raw data, with reads discarded if the reads contained adapters or uncalled bases, had a mean Phred below 15, or lacked an exact constant-primer or identifier match. High-quality paired reads were merged using COPE v1.2.5, and each unique nucleotide sequence was defined as a clonotype. MiTCR v1.1 was used to align the clonotypes against IMGT TRBV, TRBD and TRBJ reference segments. The analysis included only V-J combinations with a frequency above 0.0001, which together covered roughly 99% of the repertoires. A TCS score was defined as the ratio between F50 (clonal expansion) and ExV (chaos), using BLOSUM62-based TCRdist between CDR3 peptides within each V-J. Welch's t-statistics and random forest reduced around 510 V-J features to around 14, which were used in a naive Bayes classifier (R e1071). The Morisita-Horn index was used to measure how similar the thyroid and blood repertoires were. Starting from the raw public reads, TCRdb applied fastp trimming at Q25, assembled clones with MiXCR and retained in-frame beta chains. Rows with one shared CDR3 protein collapse into an entry with the most common genes and DNA. These V and J calls derive from TCRdb rather than the authors' analysis. The sample data list about 610,000 distinct CDR3 sequences, and roughly 14% of these were observed just once. The ten largest clones represent about 3.9% of the sample.

In the ophthalmopathy patients, disease was moderately to severely active, with a Clinical Activity Score of 3 or more, a NOSPECS grade of 4 or more, and a duration of less than 3 months. Exclusion was applied to patients with uncontrolled infections, other autoimmune diseases, pregnancy or lactation. Diagnoses relied on clinical symptoms, serum thyroxine and TRAb, thyroid ultrasound and orbital computed tomography. PBMCs were isolated from about 10 ml of fresh peripheral blood by Ficoll-Paque density gradient centrifugation. Trizol reagent was used to extract total RNA, and RNA quality was then checked on an Agilent 2100 Bioanalyzer.

This receptor was obtained from a woman in her thirties or forties with Graves' ophthalmopathy. Specimen: blood. The sequence links TRBV7-2 to TRBJ2-7, with 14 bases aligning to TRBD2. The DNA is as follows: TGTGCCAGCAGTTCGCGGACTAGCGGGAGGCGCCACGAGCAGTACTTC. It translates to CASSSRTSGRRHEQYF. Here the CDR3 is joined to the reference TRBV7-2 and TRBJ2-7 genes, and the full variable domain is: GAGVSQSPSNKVTEKGKDVELRCDPISGHTALYWYRQSLGQGLEFLIYFQGNSAPDKSGLPSDRFSAERTGGSVSTLTIQRTQQEDSAVYLCASSSRTSGRRHEQYFGPGTRLTVT.